This TCR beta chain was recovered during a study of blood T cell repertoires in COVID-19. Across the whole study: Material from acute and convalescent COVID-19 was sourced from the United States, Italy and Spain. PBMCs, B-cell-depleted T cells, or T cells provided the cDNA or gDNA that made up the material.

The protocol was immunoSEQ multiplex PCR, while the TCRdb copy is restricted to in-frame clones and leaves out a portion. The table shows under 100,000 clones, with more than 60% occurring only once. Per germline, CDR1 ENHRY and CDR2 SYGVKD. The V gene lost 5 bases and the J gene lost 4 bases, with 15 bases spanning the gap. This CDR3 is built from 15 residues. This chain joins TRBV10-3 and TRBJ1-3; D gene unclear. The TCR originated in a woman of 80 years or more with active or convalescent COVID-19. The specimen was peripheral blood. In DNA, the CDR3 is TGTGCCATCAGTCCCCCTCCGGGTGAGGGAAACACCATATATTTT. Its protein product is CAISPPPGEGNTIYF.